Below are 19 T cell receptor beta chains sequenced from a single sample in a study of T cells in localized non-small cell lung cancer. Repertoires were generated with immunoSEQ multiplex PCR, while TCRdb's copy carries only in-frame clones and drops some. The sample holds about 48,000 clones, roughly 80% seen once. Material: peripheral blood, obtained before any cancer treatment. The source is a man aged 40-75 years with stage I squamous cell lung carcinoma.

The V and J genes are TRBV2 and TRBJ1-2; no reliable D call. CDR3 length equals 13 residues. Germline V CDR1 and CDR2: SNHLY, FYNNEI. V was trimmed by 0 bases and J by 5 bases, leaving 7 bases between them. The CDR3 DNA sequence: TGTGCCAGCAGTGAAGCCTCCGCTTATGGCTACACCTTC. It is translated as CASSEASAYGYTF.

Here the CDR3 DNA reads TGTGCCAGCAGCCTAGGAACAGGGGCTAATGAAAAACTGTTTTTT. It yields the protein CASSLGTGANEKLFF. V and J are TRBV7-2 and TRBJ1-4, with TRBD1 matching 7 bases. Per the germline V gene, CDR1 is SGHTA and CDR2 is FQGNSA. The CDR3 loop spans 15 amino acids. Losses at the gene ends were 5 bases for V and 3 bases for J; bases not matched to a gene: 6.

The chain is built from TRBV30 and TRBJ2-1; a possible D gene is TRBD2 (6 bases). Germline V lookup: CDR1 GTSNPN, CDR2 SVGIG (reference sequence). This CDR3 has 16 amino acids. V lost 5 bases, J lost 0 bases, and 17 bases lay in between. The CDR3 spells CAWVSEAGYSYNEQFF. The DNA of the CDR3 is TGTGCCTGGGTGTCTGAAGCGGGTTACTCCTACAATGAGCAGTTCTTC. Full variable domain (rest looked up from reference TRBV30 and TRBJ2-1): SQTIHQWPATLVQPVGSPLSLECTVEGTSNPNLYWYRQAAGRGLQLLFYSVGIGQISSEVPQNLSASRPQDRQFILSSKKLLLSDSGFYLCAWVSEAGYSYNEQFFGPGTRLTVL.

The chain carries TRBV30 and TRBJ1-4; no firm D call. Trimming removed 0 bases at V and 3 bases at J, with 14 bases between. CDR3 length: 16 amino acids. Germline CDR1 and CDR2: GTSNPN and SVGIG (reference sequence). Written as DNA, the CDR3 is TGTGCCTGGAGTGTACAGAGAACAGCCTCTAATGAAAAACTGTTTTTT. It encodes CAWSVQRTASNEKLFF.

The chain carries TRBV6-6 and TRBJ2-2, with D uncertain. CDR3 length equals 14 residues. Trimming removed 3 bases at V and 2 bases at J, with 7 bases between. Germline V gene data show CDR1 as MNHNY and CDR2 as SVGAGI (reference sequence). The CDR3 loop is CASSYTLNTGELFF. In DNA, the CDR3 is TGTGCCAGCAGTTATACACTCAACACCGGGGAGCTGTTTTTT.

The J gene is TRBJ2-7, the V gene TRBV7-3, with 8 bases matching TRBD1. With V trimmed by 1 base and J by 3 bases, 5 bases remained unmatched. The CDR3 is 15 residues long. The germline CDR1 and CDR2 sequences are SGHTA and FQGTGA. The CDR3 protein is CASSLNGQGYYEQYF. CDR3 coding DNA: TGTGCCAGCAGCTTAAACGGACAGGGTTACTACGAGCAGTACTTC.

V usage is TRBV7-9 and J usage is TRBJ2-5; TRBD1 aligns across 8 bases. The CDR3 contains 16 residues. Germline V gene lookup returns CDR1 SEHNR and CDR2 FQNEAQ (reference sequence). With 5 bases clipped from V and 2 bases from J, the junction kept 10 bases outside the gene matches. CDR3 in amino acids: CASSNYLGQAQETQYF. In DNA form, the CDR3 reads TGTGCCAGCAGCAATTACTTGGGACAGGCTCAAGAGACCCAGTACTTC.

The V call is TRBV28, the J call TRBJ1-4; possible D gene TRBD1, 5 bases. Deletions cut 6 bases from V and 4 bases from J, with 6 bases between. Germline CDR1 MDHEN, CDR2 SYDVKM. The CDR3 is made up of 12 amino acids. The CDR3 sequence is CASRRGNEKLFF. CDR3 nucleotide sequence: TGTGCCAGCAGGAGGGGTAATGAAAAACTGTTTTTT.

The CDR3 loop reads CASSPPRENTEAFF. The DNA of the CDR3 is TGTGCCAGCTCACCACCGAGGGAGAACACTGAAGCTTTCTTT. The J gene is TRBJ1-1, the V gene TRBV18; D remains unclear. The CDR3 consists of 14 residues. The V and J ends lost 0 bases and 1 base respectively, with 6 bases between them. The V gene's germline CDR1 is KGHSH and CDR2 LQKENI. Using reference TRBV18 and TRBJ1-1 for the parts outside the CDR3, the full variable domain is NAGVMQNPRHLVRRRGQEARLRCSPMKGHSHVYWYRQLPEEGLKFMVYLQKENIIDESGMPKERFSAEFPKEGPSILRIQQVVRGDSAAYFCASSPPRENTEAFFGQGTRLTVV.

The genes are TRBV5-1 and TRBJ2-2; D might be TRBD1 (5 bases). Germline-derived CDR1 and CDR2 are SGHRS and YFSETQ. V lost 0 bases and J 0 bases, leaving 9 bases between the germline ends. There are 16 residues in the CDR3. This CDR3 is CASSLGGNTNTGELFF. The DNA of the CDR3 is TGCGCCAGCAGCTTGGGGGGCAATACGAACACCGGGGAGCTGTTTTTT.

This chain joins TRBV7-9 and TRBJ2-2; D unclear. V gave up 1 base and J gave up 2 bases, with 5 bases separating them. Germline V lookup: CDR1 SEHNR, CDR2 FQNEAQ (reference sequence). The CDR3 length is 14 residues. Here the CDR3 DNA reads TGTGCCAGCAGCTTAGACTTAAACACCGGGGAGCTGTTTTTT. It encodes CASSLDLNTGELFF.

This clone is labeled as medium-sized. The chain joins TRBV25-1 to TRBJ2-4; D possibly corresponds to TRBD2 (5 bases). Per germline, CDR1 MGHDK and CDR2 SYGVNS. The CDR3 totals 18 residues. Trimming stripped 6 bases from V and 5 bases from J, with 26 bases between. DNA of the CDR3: TGTGCCAGCAGCCCGGTGTACGGGGAAGTGTATGGGGAAAACATTCAGTACTTC. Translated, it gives CASSPVYGEVYGENIQYF.

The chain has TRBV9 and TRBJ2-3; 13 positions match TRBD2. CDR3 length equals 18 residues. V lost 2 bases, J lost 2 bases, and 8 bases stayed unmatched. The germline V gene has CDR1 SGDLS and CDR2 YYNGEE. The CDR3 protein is CASSVGAGTSGDTDTQYF. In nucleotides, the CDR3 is TGTGCCAGCAGCGTGGGAGCTGGGACTAGCGGGGACACAGATACGCAGTATTTT.

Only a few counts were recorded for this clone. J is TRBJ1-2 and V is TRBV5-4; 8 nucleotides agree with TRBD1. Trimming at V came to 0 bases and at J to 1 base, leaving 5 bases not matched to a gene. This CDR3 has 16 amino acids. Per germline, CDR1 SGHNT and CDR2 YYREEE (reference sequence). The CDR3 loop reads CASSLGTGTSNYGYTF. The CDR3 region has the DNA TGTGCCAGCAGCTTGGGGACAGGGACGAGTAACTATGGCTACACCTTC.

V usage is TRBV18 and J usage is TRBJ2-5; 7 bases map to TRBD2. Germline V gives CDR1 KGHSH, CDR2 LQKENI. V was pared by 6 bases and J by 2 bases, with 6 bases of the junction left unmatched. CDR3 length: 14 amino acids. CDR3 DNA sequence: TGTGCCAGCTCTCTAGGCGGGGGACAAGAGACCCAGTACTTC. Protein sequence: CASSLGGGQETQYF.

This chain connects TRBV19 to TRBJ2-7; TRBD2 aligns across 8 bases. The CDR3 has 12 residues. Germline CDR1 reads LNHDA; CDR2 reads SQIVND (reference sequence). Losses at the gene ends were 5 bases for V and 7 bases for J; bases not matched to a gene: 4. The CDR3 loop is CASSSGGEEQYF. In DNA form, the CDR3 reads TGTGCCAGTAGTTCGGGAGGGGAGGAGCAGTACTTC.

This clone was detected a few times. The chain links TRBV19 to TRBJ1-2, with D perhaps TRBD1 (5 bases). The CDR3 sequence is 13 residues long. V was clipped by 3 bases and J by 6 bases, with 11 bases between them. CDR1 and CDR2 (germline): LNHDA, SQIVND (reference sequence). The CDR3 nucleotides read TGTGCCAGTAGTATTAGGGGACTAAATGGCTACACCTTC. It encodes CASSIRGLNGYTF. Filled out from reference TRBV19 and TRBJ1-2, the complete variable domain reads DGGITQSPKYLFRKEGQNVTLSCEQNLNHDAMYWYRQDPGQGLRLIYYSQIVNDFQKGDIAEGYSVSREKKESFPLTVTSAQKNPTAFYLCASSIRGLNGYTFGSGTRLTVV.

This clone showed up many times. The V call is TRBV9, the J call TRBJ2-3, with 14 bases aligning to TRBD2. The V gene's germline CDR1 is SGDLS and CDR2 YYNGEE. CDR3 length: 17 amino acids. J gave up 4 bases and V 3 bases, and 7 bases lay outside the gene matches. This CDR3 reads CASSGGGLAGGPDTQYF. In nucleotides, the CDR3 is TGTGCCAGCAGCGGCGGAGGACTAGCGGGGGGCCCAGATACGCAGTATTTT.

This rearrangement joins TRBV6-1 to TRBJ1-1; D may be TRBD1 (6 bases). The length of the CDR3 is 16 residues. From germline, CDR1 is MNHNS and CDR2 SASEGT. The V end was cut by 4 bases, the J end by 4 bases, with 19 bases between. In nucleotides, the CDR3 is TGTGCCAGCAGTGTAGCCAGACAGGCCGGTGGCACTGAAGCTTTCTTT. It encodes CASSVARQAGGTEAFF.